What follows are 13 T cell receptor beta chains derived from one specimen sequenced in a study of PD-L1 blockade in urothelial cancer. Sequencing used immunoSEQ multiplex PCR; TCRdb keeps in-frame clones, though not all of them. The table records fewer than 75,000 clones, almost 90% of them present only once. The time point is: pretreatment peripheral blood. The sequences come from PBMCs, collected around atezolizumab (anti-PD-L1) treatment. These receptors were obtained from a man in his sixties or seventies with urothelial cancer.

V gene TRBV18 combines with J gene TRBJ2-2; 7 nucleotides agree with TRBD2. V trimming: 1 base; J trimming: 1 base; junction bases outside the gene matches: 3. The CDR3 has 16 residues. Germline V gene lookup returns CDR1 KGHSH and CDR2 LQKENI. This CDR3 reads CASSPRPSGNTGELFF. In DNA, the CDR3 is TGTGCCAGCTCACCACGGCCTAGCGGGAACACCGGGGAGCTGTTTTTT.

The chain has TRBV5-1 and TRBJ2-7; 11 nucleotides line up with TRBD1. Germline assignment: CDR1 SGHRS and CDR2 YFSETQ. Trimming took 3 bases from V and 5 from J; bases not matched to a gene: 4. CDR3 length: 14 amino acids. The CDR3 region is CASSWTGGENEQYF. In nucleotides, the CDR3 is TGCGCCAGCAGCTGGACAGGGGGCGAGAACGAGCAGTACTTC. The full variable domain, with the rest looked up from reference TRBV5-1 and TRBJ2-7, is KAGVTQTPRYLIKTRGQQVTLSCSPISGHRSVSWYQQTPGQGLQFLFEYFSETQRNKGNFPGRFSGRQFSNSRSEMNVSTLELGDSALYLCASSWTGGENEQYFGPGTRLTVT.

The gene calls are TRBV28 and TRBJ2-3, with TRBD2 matching over 10 bases. CDR3 size: 15 residues. CDR1 and CDR2 (germline): MDHEN, SYDVKM. V lost 5 bases, J lost 0 bases, and 2 bases stayed unmatched. This CDR3 reads CASSLAGASTDTQYF. Here the CDR3 DNA reads TGTGCCAGCAGTCTAGCGGGAGCTAGCACAGATACGCAGTATTTT.

V is TRBV29-1 and J is TRBJ2-5; D gene unclear. Germline V lookup: CDR1 SQVTM, CDR2 ANQGSEA. There are 15 residues in the CDR3. Trimming cost V 0 bases and J 7 bases, with 18 bases left between them. CDR3 sequence (DNA): TGCAGCGTTGAAGATCATAGCTCATATTTATCGACCCAGTACTTC. Translation: CSVEDHSSYLSTQYF.

The chain carries TRBV5-1 and TRBJ2-3, with TRBD2 as a possible D gene (6 bases). The germline CDR1 and CDR2 sequences are SGHRS and YFSETQ. The CDR3 loop spans 15 amino acids. V was trimmed by 2 bases and J by 1 base, leaving 11 bases between them. In DNA, the CDR3 is TGCGCCAGCAGCTTACGGGGGATGGGCACAGATACGCAGTATTTT. It translates to CASSLRGMGTDTQYF.

This chain connects TRBV6-6 to TRBJ2-7, with 10 bases lining up with TRBD1. The CDR3 runs to 14 residues. The germline V gene has CDR1 MNHNY and CDR2 SVGAGI (reference sequence). The trim removed 10 bases at V and 1 base at J, leaving 7 bases unmatched. The CDR3 sequence is CATADRGGSYEQYF. For the CDR3, the DNA is TGTGCCACCGCGGACAGGGGGGGATCCTACGAGCAGTACTTC.

The chain uses TRBV7-9 and TRBJ1-3; D not certain. V dropped 3 bases and J dropped 8 bases, with 14 bases sitting between them. The germline CDR1 and CDR2 sequences are SEHNR and FQNEAQ (reference sequence). The CDR3 spans 14 residues. The chain's CDR3 is CASSFEGIGDTIYF. The DNA for the CDR3 is TGTGCCAGCAGCTTTGAAGGGATCGGGGACACCATATATTTT. The entire variable domain, with the rest obtained from reference TRBV7-9 and TRBJ1-3, is as follows: DTGVSQNPRHKITKRGQNVTFRCDPISEHNRLYWYRQTLGQGPEFLTYFQNEAQLEKSRLLSDRFSAERPKGSFSTLEIQRTEQGDSAMYLCASSFEGIGDTIYFGEGSWLTVV.

V is TRBV10-3 and J is TRBJ1-2, with unresolved D. The CDR3 is 14 residues long. The ends were cut back, 7 bases at V and 4 bases at J, with 16 bases in the middle. Germline V CDR1 and CDR2: ENHRY, SYGVKD. The CDR3 DNA follows: TGTGCCATCACTAACCCCTCCGGAGGCTATGGCTACACCTTC. Amino acid sequence: CAITNPSGGYGYTF.

The rearrangement links TRBV27 to TRBJ2-5, with D uncertain. This CDR3 is built from 15 residues. From germline, CDR1 is MNHEY and CDR2 SMNVEV (reference sequence). Trimming took 0 bases from V and 2 from J, leaving 10 bases between them. The CDR3 nucleotides read TGTGCCAGCAGTTTATCGGCGACAAAACAAGAGACCCAGTACTTC. Protein product: CASSLSATKQETQYF.

This chain connects TRBV19 to TRBJ2-5, with 7 bases that match TRBD1. This CDR3 is 14 amino acids long. V dropped 4 bases and J dropped 5; count of bases not matched to a gene: 7. Per the germline V gene, CDR1 is LNHDA and CDR2 is SQIVND (reference sequence). The CDR3 region has the DNA TGTGCCAGTAGTACCTACACAGGGGCCGAGACCCAGTACTTC. Translation gives CASSTYTGAETQYF.

Only one count was recorded for this clone. The V gene is TRBV6-5, the J gene TRBJ2-5, with 11 bases lining up with TRBD2. Germline CDR1 reads MNHEY; CDR2 reads SVGAGI. The ends lost 6 bases at V and 6 bases at J; junction bases unmatched: 3. CDR3 length: 13 amino acids. The CDR3 sequence: CASRGLAEKTQYF. The CDR3 coding sequence is TGTGCCAGCAGGGGACTAGCGGAAAAGACCCAGTACTTC.

V usage is TRBV28 and J usage is TRBJ1-3; D possibly corresponds to TRBD1 (6 bases). CDR1 is MDHEN, CDR2 SYDVKM, per germline. Between the trimmed V and J ends, which lost 8 bases and 8 bases, there was a span of 19 bases. The CDR3 sequence is 14 residues long. The DNA for the CDR3 is TGTGCCAGCGGTCCCGCGCCCAGGGGTGACACCATATATTTT. Translation: CASGPAPRGDTIYF.

The gene calls are TRBV29-1 and TRBJ2-1, with 9 bases that match TRBD1. V was clipped by 3 bases and J by 7 bases; unmatched bases: 7. The CDR3 runs to 14 residues. Germline V CDR1 and CDR2: SQVTM, ANQGSEA. CDR3 coding DNA: TGCAGCGTTGATCGCGGACAGGGGCGAAATGAGCAGTTCTTC. It codes for CSVDRGQGRNEQFF.